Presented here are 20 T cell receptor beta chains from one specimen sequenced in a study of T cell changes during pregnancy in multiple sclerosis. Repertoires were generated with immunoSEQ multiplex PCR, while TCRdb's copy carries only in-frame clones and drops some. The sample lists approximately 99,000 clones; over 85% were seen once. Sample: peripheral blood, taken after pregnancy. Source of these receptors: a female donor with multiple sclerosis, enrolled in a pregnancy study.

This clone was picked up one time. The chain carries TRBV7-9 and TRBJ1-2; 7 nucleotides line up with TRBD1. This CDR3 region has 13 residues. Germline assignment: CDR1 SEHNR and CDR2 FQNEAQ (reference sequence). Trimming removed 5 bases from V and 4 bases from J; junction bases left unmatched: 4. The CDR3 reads CASSIWDSYGYTF. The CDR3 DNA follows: TGTGCCAGCAGCATATGGGACAGCTATGGCTACACCTTC.

Here the CDR3 reads CASSDTGELFF. In nucleotides, the CDR3 is TGTGCCAGCAGCGACACCGGGGAGCTGTTTTTT. The chain recombines TRBV6-6 with TRBJ2-2, with unresolved D. Deletions cut 6 bases from V and 3 bases from J, with 2 bases between. The germline V gene encodes CDR1 MNHNY and CDR2 SVGAGI (reference sequence). The CDR3 loop spans 11 amino acids.

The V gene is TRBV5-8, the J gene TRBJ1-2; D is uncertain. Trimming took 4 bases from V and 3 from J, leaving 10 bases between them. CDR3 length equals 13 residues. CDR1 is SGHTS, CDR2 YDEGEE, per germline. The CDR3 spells CASSPNLYYGYTF. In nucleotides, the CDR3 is TGTGCCAGCAGCCCTAACCTATACTATGGCTACACCTTC.

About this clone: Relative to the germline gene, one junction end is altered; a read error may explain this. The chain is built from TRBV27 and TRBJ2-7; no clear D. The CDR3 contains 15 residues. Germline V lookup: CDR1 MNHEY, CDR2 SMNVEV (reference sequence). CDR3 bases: TGTGCCAGCAGTTTGTACGGCGGCTCCCATTCTACGTTGGACTTC. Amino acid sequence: CASSLYGGSHSTLDF.

The CDR3 DNA reads TGTGCCAGCAGCTTAGGGGTCGACAGGCCCCGCCAAGAGACCCAGTACTTC. Its protein is CASSLGVDRPRQETQYF. V gene TRBV7-9 combines with J gene TRBJ2-5; weak D call: TRBD1 (6 bases). Deletions cut 1 base from V and 1 base from J, with 16 bases between. This CDR3 is 17 amino acids long. Germline CDR1 SEHNR, CDR2 FQNEAQ (reference sequence).

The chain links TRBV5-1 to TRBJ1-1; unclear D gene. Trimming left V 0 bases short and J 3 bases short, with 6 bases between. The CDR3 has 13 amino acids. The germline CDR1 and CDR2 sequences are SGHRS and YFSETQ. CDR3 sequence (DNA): TGCGCCAGCAGCTTGGCCGTATACACTGAAGCTTTCTTT. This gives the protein CASSLAVYTEAFF.

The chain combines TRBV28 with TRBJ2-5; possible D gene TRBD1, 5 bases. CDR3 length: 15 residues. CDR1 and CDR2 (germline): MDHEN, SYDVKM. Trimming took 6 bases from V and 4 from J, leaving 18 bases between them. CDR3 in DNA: TGTGCCAGCAGACAGGCTAGTGGAAGGGGAGAGACCCAGTACTTC. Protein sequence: CASRQASGRGETQYF.

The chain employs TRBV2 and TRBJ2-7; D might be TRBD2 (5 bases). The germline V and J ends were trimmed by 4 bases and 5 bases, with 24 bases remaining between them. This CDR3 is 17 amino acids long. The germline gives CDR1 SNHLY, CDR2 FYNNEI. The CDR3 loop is CASSVANTRPRTHEQYF. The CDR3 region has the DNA TGTGCCAGCAGTGTAGCGAATACTAGACCCCGAACCCACGAGCAGTACTTC.

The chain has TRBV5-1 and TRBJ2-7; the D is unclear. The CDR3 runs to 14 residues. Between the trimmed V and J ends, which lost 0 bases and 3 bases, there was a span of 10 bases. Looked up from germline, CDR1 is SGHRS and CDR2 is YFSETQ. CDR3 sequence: CASSLAVGGYEQYF. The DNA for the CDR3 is TGCGCCAGCAGCTTGGCCGTAGGCGGCTACGAGCAGTACTTC.

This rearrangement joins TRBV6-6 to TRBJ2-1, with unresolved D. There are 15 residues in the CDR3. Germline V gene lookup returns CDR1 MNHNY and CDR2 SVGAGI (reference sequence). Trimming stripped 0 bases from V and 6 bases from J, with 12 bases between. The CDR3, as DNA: TGTGCCAGCAGTTACTCGGCCACGGGTCGCAATGAGCAGTTCTTC. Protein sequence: CASSYSATGRNEQFF.

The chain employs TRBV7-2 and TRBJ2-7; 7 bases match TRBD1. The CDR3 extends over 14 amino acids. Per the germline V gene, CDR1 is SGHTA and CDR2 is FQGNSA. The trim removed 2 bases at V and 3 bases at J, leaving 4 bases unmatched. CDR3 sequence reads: CASSLRGTDYEQYF. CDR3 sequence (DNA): TGTGCCAGCAGCTTAAGGGGGACAGACTACGAGCAGTACTTC.

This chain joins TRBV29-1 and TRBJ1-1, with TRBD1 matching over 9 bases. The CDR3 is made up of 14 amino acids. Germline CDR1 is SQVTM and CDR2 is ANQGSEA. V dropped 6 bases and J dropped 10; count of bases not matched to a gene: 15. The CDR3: CSVVNTGGDFGAFF. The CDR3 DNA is TGCAGCGTCGTAAATACAGGGGGCGACTTCGGAGCTTTCTTT.

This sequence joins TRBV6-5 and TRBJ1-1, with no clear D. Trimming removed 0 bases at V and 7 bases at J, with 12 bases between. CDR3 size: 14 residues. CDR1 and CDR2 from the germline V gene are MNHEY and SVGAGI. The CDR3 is CASSYSPGRDEAFF. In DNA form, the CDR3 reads TGTGCCAGCAGTTACTCTCCAGGAAGAGATGAAGCTTTCTTT.

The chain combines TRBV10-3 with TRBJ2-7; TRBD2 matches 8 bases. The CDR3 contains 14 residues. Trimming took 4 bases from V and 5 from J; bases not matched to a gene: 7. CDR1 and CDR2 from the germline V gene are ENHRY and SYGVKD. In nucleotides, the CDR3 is TGTGCCATCAGTGCCGGGGTAGCGGGAAACGAGCAGTACTTC. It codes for CAISAGVAGNEQYF.

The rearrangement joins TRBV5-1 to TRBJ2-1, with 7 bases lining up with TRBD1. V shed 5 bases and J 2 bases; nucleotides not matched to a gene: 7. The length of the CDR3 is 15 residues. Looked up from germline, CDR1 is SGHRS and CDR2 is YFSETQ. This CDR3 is CASRPTTGPYNEQFF. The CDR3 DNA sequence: TGCGCCAGCAGACCTACGACAGGGCCCTACAATGAGCAGTTCTTC.

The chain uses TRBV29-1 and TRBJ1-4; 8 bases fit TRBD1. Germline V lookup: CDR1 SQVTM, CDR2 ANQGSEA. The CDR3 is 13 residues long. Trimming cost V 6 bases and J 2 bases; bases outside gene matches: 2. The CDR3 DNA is TGCAGCGTCGACAGGGGCACTAATGAAAAACTGTTTTTT. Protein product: CSVDRGTNEKLFF.

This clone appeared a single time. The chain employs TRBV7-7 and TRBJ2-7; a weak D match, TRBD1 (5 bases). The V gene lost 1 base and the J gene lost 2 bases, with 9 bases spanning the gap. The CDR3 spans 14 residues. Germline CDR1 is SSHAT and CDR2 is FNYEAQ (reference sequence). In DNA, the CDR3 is TGTGCCAGCAGCTTAGGGCCAGGGACCTACGAGCAGTACTTC. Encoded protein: CASSLGPGTYEQYF.

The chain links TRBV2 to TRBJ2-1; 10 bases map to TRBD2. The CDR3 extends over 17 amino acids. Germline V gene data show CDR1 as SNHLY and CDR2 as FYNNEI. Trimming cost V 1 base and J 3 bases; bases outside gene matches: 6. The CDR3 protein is CASSEGKIAGGYNEQFF. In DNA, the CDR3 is TGTGCCAGCAGTGAAGGGAAGATAGCGGGAGGCTACAATGAGCAGTTCTTC.

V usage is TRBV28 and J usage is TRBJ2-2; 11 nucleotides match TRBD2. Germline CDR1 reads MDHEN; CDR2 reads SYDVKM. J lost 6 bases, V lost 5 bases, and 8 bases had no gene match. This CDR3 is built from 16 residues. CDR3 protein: CASSQPLAGGAGELFF. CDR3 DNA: TGTGCCAGCAGTCAGCCTCTAGCGGGAGGCGCCGGGGAGCTGTTTTTT.

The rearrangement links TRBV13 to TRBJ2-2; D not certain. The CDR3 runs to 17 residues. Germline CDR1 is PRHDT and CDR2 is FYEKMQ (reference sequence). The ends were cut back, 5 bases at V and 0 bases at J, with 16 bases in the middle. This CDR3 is CASSPQTWQPNTGELFF. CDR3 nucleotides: TGTGCCAGCAGCCCCCAGACTTGGCAGCCGAACACCGGGGAGCTGTTTTTT. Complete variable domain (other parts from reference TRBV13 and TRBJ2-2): AAGVIQSPRHLIKEKRETATLKCYPIPRHDTVYWYQQGPGQDPQFLISFYEKMQSDKGSIPDRFSAQQFSDYHSELNMSSLELGDSALYFCASSPQTWQPNTGELFFGEGSRLTVL.